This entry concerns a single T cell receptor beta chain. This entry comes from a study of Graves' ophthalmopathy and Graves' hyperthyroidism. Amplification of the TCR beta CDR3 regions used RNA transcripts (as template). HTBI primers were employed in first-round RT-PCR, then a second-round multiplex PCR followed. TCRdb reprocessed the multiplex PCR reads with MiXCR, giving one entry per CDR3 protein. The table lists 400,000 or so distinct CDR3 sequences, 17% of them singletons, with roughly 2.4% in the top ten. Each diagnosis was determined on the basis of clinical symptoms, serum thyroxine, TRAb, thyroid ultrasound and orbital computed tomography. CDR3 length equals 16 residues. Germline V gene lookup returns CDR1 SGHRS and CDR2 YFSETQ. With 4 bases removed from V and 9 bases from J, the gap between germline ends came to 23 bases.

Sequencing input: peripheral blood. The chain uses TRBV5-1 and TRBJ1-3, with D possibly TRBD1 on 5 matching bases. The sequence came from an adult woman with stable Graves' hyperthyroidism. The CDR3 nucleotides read TGCGCCAGCAGCCCGGTCTCAGGGACCGGTTTGAGCACCATATATTTT. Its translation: CASSPVSGTGLSTIYF.